The entry below describes one T cell receptor (beta chain). Antigen: not known. The data belong to a study of T cell responses to AZD1222 COVID-19 vaccine. Study at large: Pooling covered second doses at about 4 or about 12 weeks. Study observations and caveats: A reported finding is that nearly half of spike-specific TCRs target unmutated variant regions. Spike-specific TCR repertoires showed rising breadth and depth after two AZD1222 doses.

TCRdb's copy holds only in-frame clones and misses some; the assay was immunoSEQ multiplex PCR. The sample lists 120,000 to 150,000 clones, around 93% occurring once. V lost 4 bases, J lost 3 bases, and 13 bases lay in between. The CDR3 totals 15 residues. Germline V lookup: CDR1 MNHEY, CDR2 SMNVEV (reference sequence). This sequence originates from an adult in good health. The sequencing here drew on peripheral blood, taken on day 0 of AZD1222 vaccination. The chain joins TRBV27 to TRBJ1-5; no firm D call. The chain's CDR3 is CASSSTPGFNQPQHF. CDR3 DNA sequence: TGTGCCAGCAGTTCGACGCCGGGATTCAATCAGCCCCAGCATTTT.